This T cell receptor (beta chain) stems from a study of sequential checkpoint blockade in melanoma. Study-level information: After both sequences, patients received maintenance nivolumab.

Trimming removed 4 bases at V and 7 bases at J, with 16 bases between. The germline CDR1 and CDR2 sequences are PRHDT and FYEKMQ (reference sequence). The CDR3 contains 15 residues. Assay: immunoSEQ multiplex PCR; the TCRdb copy retains only in-frame clones and omits some. The repertoire consists of about 21,000 clones, with roughly 80% occurring once and the leading ten covering about 9.4%. Sample treatment: randomized to nivolumab then ipilimumab (arm A) or the reverse (arm B). From thawed PBMCs, live CD3+CD8+ cells negative for CD19 and CD56 were sorted. The chain couples TRBV13 to TRBJ2-2; D might be TRBD2 (5 bases). The sequence came from a human donor with melanoma. The input for sequencing was CD8+ T cells sorted from blood (inferred from file names), taken from a patient given nivolumab and ipilimumab in sequence. The CDR3 bases are TGTGCCAGCAGCTCCCACCGGGAATCTAACGGGGAGCTGTTTTTT. Translation: CASSSHRESNGELFF.